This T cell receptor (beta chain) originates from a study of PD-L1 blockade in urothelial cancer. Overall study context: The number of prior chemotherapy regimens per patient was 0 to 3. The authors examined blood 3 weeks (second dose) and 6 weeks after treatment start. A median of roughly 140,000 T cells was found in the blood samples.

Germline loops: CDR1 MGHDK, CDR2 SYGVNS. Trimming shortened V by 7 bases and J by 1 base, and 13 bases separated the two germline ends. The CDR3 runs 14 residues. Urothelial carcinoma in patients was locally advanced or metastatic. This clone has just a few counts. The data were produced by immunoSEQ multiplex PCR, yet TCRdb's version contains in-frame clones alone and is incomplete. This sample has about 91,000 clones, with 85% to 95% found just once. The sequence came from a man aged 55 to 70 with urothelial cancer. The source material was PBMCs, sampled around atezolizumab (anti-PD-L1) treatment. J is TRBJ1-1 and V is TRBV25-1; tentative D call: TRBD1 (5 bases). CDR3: CASKNTGENTEAFF. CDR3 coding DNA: TGTGCCAGCAAAAACACAGGAGAGAACACTGAAGCTTTCTTT.